The present entry profiles one T cell receptor (beta chain) with its context. Its antigen is currently unknown. Germline CDR1 reads MDHEN; CDR2 reads SYDVKM. The CDR3 extends over 17 amino acids. Trimming pared 2 bases from V and 2 bases from J, leaving 18 bases between. TCRdb ran MiXCR on the 5' RACE reads and lists one entry per CDR3 protein. The table lists around 450,000 distinct CDR3 sequences, approximately 15% of them singletons. These data originate in a study of identical twins. Whole-study results and caveats: Abundant beta clonotypes from cord blood had fewer insertions, unlike memory repertoires, which showed none. The study drew conclusions from cross-sectional statistical analysis, not from following the same donors.

The same data also contributed to another study, on yellow fever vaccine responses in identical twins.

The J gene is TRBJ2-5, the V gene TRBV28; tentatively, D is TRBD1 (6 bases). The receptor was derived from a young woman in good health. The sample consisted of CD4+ T cells sorted from blood. The CDR3 region has the DNA TGTGCCAGCAGTTTACCGCCCCAGAGACAGGTTCAAGAGACCCAGTACTTC. Amino acid sequence: CASSLPPQRQVQETQYF.